This TCR beta chain was sequenced during a study of blood T cell repertoires in COVID-19. About the study: Whether acute or convalescent, the COVID-19 samples came from the United States, Italy and Spain.

TCRdb keeps only in-frame clones here, not all; method: immunoSEQ multiplex PCR. The sample holds roughly 150,000 clones, over 75% seen once. V shed 5 bases and J 0 bases; nucleotides not matched to a gene: 4. The CDR3 runs to 13 residues. Germline-derived CDR1 and CDR2 are SQVTM and ANQGSEA. The clonotype originates from a human donor in a cohort sampled during active COVID-19. The V call is TRBV29-1, the J call TRBJ2-7; TRBD1 agrees at 7 bases. The source material was peripheral blood. In DNA, the CDR3 is TGCAGCGTTTCCGGGACAGACTCCTACGAGCAGTACTTC. Its protein is CSVSGTDSYEQYF.